Presented here are 17 T cell receptor beta chains from one specimen sequenced in a study of blood T cell repertoires in COVID-19. Using immunoSEQ multiplex PCR, the repertoire was profiled, and TCRdb retains in-frame clones only, with some absent. The data hold over 200,000 clones, with more than 80% observed a single time. Sequenced material: peripheral blood. The receptors here all came from a woman in her twenties or thirties with COVID-19, enrolled during active disease.

V usage is TRBV28 and J usage is TRBJ2-7; D is uncertain. The CDR3 runs to 18 residues. Deletions cut 4 bases from V and 0 bases from J, with 22 bases between. Germline V CDR1 and CDR2: MDHEN, SYDVKM. CDR3 in amino acids: CASSSLKSDISFSYEQYF. The DNA for the CDR3 is TGTGCCAGCAGTTCACTAAAATCAGATATCTCTTTCTCCTACGAGCAGTACTTC.

This clone has more than one count but fewer than ten. The chain uses TRBV9 and TRBJ1-3; 9 bases match TRBD1. This CDR3 spans 16 amino acids. CDR1 SGDLS and CDR2 YYNGEE come from the germline V gene. The ends lost 4 bases at V and 0 bases at J; junction bases unmatched: 5. CDR3 coding DNA: TGTGCCAGCAGCAGCGGGACAGGGTCCTCTGGAAACACCATATATTTT. Its translation is CASSSGTGSSGNTIYF.

The gene calls are TRBV13 and TRBJ2-7; D ambiguous. CDR1 and CDR2 from the germline V gene are PRHDT and FYEKMQ (reference sequence). The CDR3 runs to 14 residues. V shed 1 base and J shed 2 bases, with 9 bases lying between them. The CDR3: CASSLVATPYEQYF. For the CDR3, the DNA is TGTGCCAGCAGCTTAGTGGCAACACCCTACGAGCAGTACTTC.

This chain joins TRBV6-1 and TRBJ2-4; TRBD2 is a possible D gene (5 bases). This CDR3 spans 16 amino acids. V lost 4 bases and J 3 bases, leaving 16 bases between the germline ends. Germline lookup yields CDR1 MNHNS and CDR2 SASEGT. The CDR3 bases are TGTGCCAGCAGTGTCGCTCCCCCCGGGGACAAAAACATTCAGTACTTC. This sequence encodes CASSVAPPGDKNIQYF.

DNA of the CDR3: TGTGCCAGCAGTCCGGGACAGGGACCCTACGAGCAGTACTTC. Its protein product is CASSPGQGPYEQYF. V is TRBV28 and J is TRBJ2-7; 9 bases map to TRBD1. The CDR3 is made up of 14 amino acids. Germline lookup yields CDR1 MDHEN and CDR2 SYDVKM. V was clipped by 5 bases and J by 2 bases; unmatched bases: 4. Based on the CDR3 plus reference TRBV28 and TRBJ2-7, the full variable domain is DVKVTQSSRYLVKRTGEKVFLECVQDMDHENMFWYRQDPGLGLRLIYFSYDVKMKEKGDIPEGYSVSREKKERFSLILESASTNQTSMYLCASSPGQGPYEQYFGPGTRLTVT.

The chain carries TRBV7-9 and TRBJ2-3, with D hard to call. Germline loops: CDR1 SEHNR, CDR2 FQNEAQ (reference sequence). Trimming removed 0 bases at V and 8 bases at J, with 6 bases between. The CDR3 totals 12 residues. The CDR3 sequence is CASSLAPGTQYF. In DNA, the CDR3 is TGTGCCAGCAGCTTAGCGCCGGGTACGCAGTATTTT.

The rearrangement links TRBV10-3 to TRBJ2-1; TRBD1 aligns across 7 bases. In germline, CDR1 is ENHRY, CDR2 SYGVKD. The CDR3 is 15 amino acids. The ends lost 0 bases at V and 5 bases at J; junction bases unmatched: 4. The CDR3 loop is CAISESRQGDNEQFF. CDR3 bases: TGTGCCATCAGTGAGTCGCGGCAGGGGGACAATGAGCAGTTCTTC.

This rearrangement joins TRBV9 to TRBJ2-7, with TRBD1 as a possible D gene (6 bases). The CDR3 has 15 residues. Per germline, CDR1 SGDLS and CDR2 YYNGEE. The V end was cut by 4 bases, the J end by 3 bases, with 17 bases between. The CDR3 region has the DNA TGTGCCAGCAGCCCTTCCGACAGGCGTCACTACGAGCAGTACTTC. It specifies CASSPSDRRHYEQYF.

This sequence joins TRBV5-6 and TRBJ2-7; D is unclear. CDR1 is SGHDT, CDR2 YYEEEE, per germline. The V and J ends lost 4 bases and 9 bases respectively, with 11 bases between them. The CDR3 spans 11 residues. The CDR3 here is CASSRSGGQYF. DNA for the CDR3: TGTGCCAGCAGCCGATCCGGTGGGCAGTACTTC.

The chain recombines TRBV24-1 with TRBJ2-5; perhaps TRBD1 as D (6 bases). This CDR3 spans 15 amino acids. Trimming cost V 3 bases and J 1 base, with 11 bases left between them. CDR1 is KGHDR and CDR2 is SFDVKD in the germline V gene. DNA for the CDR3: TGTGCCACCAGTGATCCTGACAGGTTCCAAGAGACCCAGTACTTC. Amino acid sequence: CATSDPDRFQETQYF.

The V and J genes are TRBV3-1 (or the pseudogene TRBV3-2) and TRBJ2-1; 9 bases align to TRBD2. Germline CDR1 reads LGHDT; CDR2 reads YNNKEL (reference sequence). The length of the CDR3 is 17 residues. The J segment lost 4 bases and the V segment lost 1 base, leaving 8 bases of the junction unmatched. The CDR3 DNA reads TGTGCCAGCAGCCAAGTCATTGCTAGCGGGATATACAATGAGCAGTTCTTC. The encoded protein is CASSQVIASGIYNEQFF.

The chain employs TRBV28 and TRBJ2-1; TRBD2 matches 9 bases. Germline V gene lookup returns CDR1 MDHEN and CDR2 SYDVKM. The ends lost 5 bases at V and 4 bases at J; junction bases unmatched: 9. CDR3 length: 16 amino acids. The CDR3 spells CASSLTLAGRYNEQFF. The DNA of the CDR3 is TGTGCCAGCAGTCTAACTCTAGCGGGGAGATACAATGAGCAGTTCTTC. The full variable domain, with the rest looked up from reference TRBV28 and TRBJ2-1, is DVKVTQSSRYLVKRTGEKVFLECVQDMDHENMFWYRQDPGLGLRLIYFSYDVKMKEKGDIPEGYSVSREKKERFSLILESASTNQTSMYLCASSLTLAGRYNEQFFGPGTRLTVL.

This sequence joins TRBV7-9 and TRBJ2-7; D may be TRBD2 (5 bases). The CDR3 length is 14 residues. Trimming pared 3 bases from V and 8 bases from J, leaving 17 bases between. Germline values: CDR1 SEHNR, CDR2 FQNEAQ (reference sequence). The CDR3 DNA sequence: TGTGCCAGCAGCTTTGGGCCCGGGGATTATAAGCAGTACTTC. It translates to CASSFGPGDYKQYF.

The CDR3 protein is CATTRTGIYSPLHF. CDR3 DNA: TGTGCCACCACCCGGACAGGGATTTATTCACCCCTCCACTTT. This rearrangement joins TRBV24-1 to TRBJ1-6, with 8 bases matching TRBD1. Germline CDR1 reads KGHDR; CDR2 reads SFDVKD. With 8 bases clipped from V and 8 bases from J, the junction kept 7 bases outside the gene matches. The CDR3 length is 14 residues.

The chain joins TRBV19 to TRBJ1-4; tentative D call: TRBD1 (6 bases). This CDR3 has 14 amino acids. Germline CDR1 LNHDA, CDR2 SQIVND (reference sequence). The V end lost 5 bases, the J end lost 7 bases, and 14 bases lay between the germline ends. The CDR3 nucleotides are TGTGCCAGTAGTTCCCAGGGGCTCGGTGAAAAACTGTTTTTT. Translated: CASSSQGLGEKLFF.

The chain combines TRBV7-2 with TRBJ2-3, with 12 bases fitting TRBD2. The CDR3 totals 16 residues. V trimming: 4 bases; J trimming: 4 bases; junction bases outside the gene matches: 6. The germline gives CDR1 SGHTA, CDR2 FQGNSA. The DNA of the CDR3 is TGTGCCAGCAGCTACACTAGCGGGGGGTACGCAGATACGCAGTATTTT. Amino acids: CASSYTSGGYADTQYF.

This clone was counted a single time. The chain is built from TRBV5-1 and TRBJ2-7, with D tentatively TRBD1 (6 bases). CDR3 length equals 14 residues. CDR1 is SGHRS and CDR2 is YFSETQ in the germline V gene. V dropped 4 bases and J dropped 0 bases, with 11 bases sitting between them. The CDR3 loop is CASSRGQPSYEQYF. The CDR3 nucleotides read TGCGCCAGCAGCCGGGGACAACCCTCCTACGAGCAGTACTTC. Complete variable domain (other parts from reference TRBV5-1 and TRBJ2-7): KAGVTQTPRYLIKTRGQQVTLSCSPISGHRSVSWYQQTPGQGLQFLFEYFSETQRNKGNFPGRFSGRQFSNSRSEMNVSTLELGDSALYLCASSRGQPSYEQYFGPGTRLTVT.